These T cell receptor beta chains were read from a single sample in a study of blood T cell repertoires in COVID-19. Method: immunoSEQ multiplex PCR; TCRdb's copy keeps in-frame clones and lacks some. Of 200,000 to 250,000 clones in the sample, roughly nine tenths were seen once. Sequenced sample: PBMCs or T cells enriched from blood (not recorded which). These receptors came from a man aged 25-40 years who had recovered from COVID-19. CDR3s include the opening cysteine and the closing phenylalanine or tryptophan. The D gene is left open where the match is weak. Only some rows state a clone size, as once, few, many or a class for expanded clones.

D,J,size,V,CDR3,DNA
TRBD2,TRBJ2-2,.,TRBV6-4,CASSEGTSTGELFF,TGTGCCAGCAGTGAAGGGACTAGCACCGGGGAGCTGTTTTTT
TRBD1,TRBJ1-2,.,TRBV27,CASSTHGQGDPNGYTF,TGTGCCAGCAGTACCCACGGACAGGGGGACCCAAATGGCTACACCTTC
.,TRBJ2-7,.,TRBV4-3,CASSQAELYEQYF,TGCGCCAGCAGCCAAGCGGAGTTATACGAGCAGTACTTC
.,TRBJ1-5,.,TRBV6-2/TRBV6-3,CASSRQTNEISNQPQHF,TGTGCCAGCAGCCGGCAAACCAACGAAATTAGCAATCAGCCCCAGCATTTT
TRBD2,TRBJ2-1,.,TRBV28,CASRRTSDRNEQFF,TGTGCCAGCAGACGGACTAGCGATAGGAATGAGCAGTTCTTC
.,TRBJ2-3,.,TRBV10-2,CASVPGRTNTDTQYF,TGCGCCAGCGTGCCTGGAAGGACTAACACAGATACGCAGTATTTT
.,TRBJ2-7,.,TRBV11-2,CASSLGGEVWEQYF,TGTGCCAGCAGCTTAGGAGGCGAGGTGTGGGAGCAGTACTTC
TRBD1,TRBJ2-3,.,TRBV10-3,CAISEGTARATDTQYF,TGTGCCATCAGTGAAGGGACAGCCCGGGCCACAGATACGCAGTATTTT
TRBD2,TRBJ2-5,.,TRBV9,CASSGDYLQETQYF,TGTGCCAGCAGCGGGGACTACCTACAAGAGACCCAGTACTTC
.,TRBJ1-1,.,TRBV9,CASSVGGVRTEAFF,TGTGCCAGCAGCGTGGGGGGTGTTCGAACTGAAGCTTTCTTT
TRBD2,TRBJ2-7,.,TRBV28,CASSLGLAGGLYEQYF,TGTGCCAGCAGTTTGGGACTAGCGGGGGGGCTATACGAGCAGTACTTC
TRBD1,TRBJ1-3,once,TRBV18,CASSGDRKNTIYF,TGTGCCAGCTCAGGGGACAGAAAAAACACCATATATTTT
TRBD1,TRBJ2-2,once,TRBV29-1,CSVGQGITGELFF,TGCAGCGTTGGACAGGGGATCACCGGGGAGCTGTTTTTT
.,TRBJ1-2,.,TRBV7-9,CASSFGADGYTF,TGTGCCAGCAGCTTTGGGGCCGATGGCTACACCTTC
TRBD1,TRBJ1-2,.,TRBV2,CASSDRRQGARGYTF,TGTGCCAGCAGTGACCGAAGACAGGGGGCGCGTGGCTACACCTTC
.,TRBJ2-1,.,TRBV5-6,CATSPAGWHNEQFF,TGTGCCACATCCCCCGCGGGTTGGCACAATGAGCAGTTCTTC
TRBD1,TRBJ1-1,.,TRBV19,CASSIRGDTEAFF,TGTGCCAGTAGTATCAGGGGGGACACTGAAGCTTTCTTT
TRBD2,TRBJ2-4,.,TRBV14,CASSQTSGSGLYF,TGTGCCAGCAGCCAGACTAGCGGGAGTGGGTTGTACTTC
TRBD1,TRBJ2-7,.,TRBV7-9,CASSFMGQGAREQYF,TGTGCCAGCAGCTTTATGGGACAGGGGGCTCGGGAGCAGTACTTC
.,TRBJ2-2,.,TRBV10-2,CASSASSTGELFF,TGCGCCAGCAGTGCTTCTTCCACCGGGGAGCTGTTTTTT
.,TRBJ2-7,.,TRBV27,CASTPDRGASYEQYF,TGTGCCAGCACCCCAGACCGGGGAGCGTCCTACGAGCAGTACTTC
.,TRBJ2-7,.,TRBV7-8,CASSTSGEQYF,TGTGCCAGCAGTACCTCGGGCGAGCAGTACTTC
.,TRBJ1-3,.,TRBV7-2,CASSLFGQSWGNTIYF,TGTGCCAGCAGCTTATTCGGTCAAAGTTGGGGAAACACCATATATTTT